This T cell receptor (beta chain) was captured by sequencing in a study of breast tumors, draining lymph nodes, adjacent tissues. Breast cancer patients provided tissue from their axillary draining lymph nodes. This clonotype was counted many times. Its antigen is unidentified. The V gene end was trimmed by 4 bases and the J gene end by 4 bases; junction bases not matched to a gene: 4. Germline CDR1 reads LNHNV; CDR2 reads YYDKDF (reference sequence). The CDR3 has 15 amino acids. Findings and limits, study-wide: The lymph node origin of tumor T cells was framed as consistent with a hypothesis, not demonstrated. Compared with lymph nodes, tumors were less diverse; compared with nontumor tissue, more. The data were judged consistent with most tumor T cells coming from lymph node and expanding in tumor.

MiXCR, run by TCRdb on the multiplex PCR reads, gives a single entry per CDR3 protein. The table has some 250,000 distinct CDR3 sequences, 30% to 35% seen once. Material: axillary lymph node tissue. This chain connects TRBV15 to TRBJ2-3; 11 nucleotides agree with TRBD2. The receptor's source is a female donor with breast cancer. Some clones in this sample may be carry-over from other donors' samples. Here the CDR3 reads CATSNSGGASDTQYF. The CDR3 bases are TGTGCCACCAGCAATAGCGGGGGGGCCTCAGATACGCAGTATTTT.